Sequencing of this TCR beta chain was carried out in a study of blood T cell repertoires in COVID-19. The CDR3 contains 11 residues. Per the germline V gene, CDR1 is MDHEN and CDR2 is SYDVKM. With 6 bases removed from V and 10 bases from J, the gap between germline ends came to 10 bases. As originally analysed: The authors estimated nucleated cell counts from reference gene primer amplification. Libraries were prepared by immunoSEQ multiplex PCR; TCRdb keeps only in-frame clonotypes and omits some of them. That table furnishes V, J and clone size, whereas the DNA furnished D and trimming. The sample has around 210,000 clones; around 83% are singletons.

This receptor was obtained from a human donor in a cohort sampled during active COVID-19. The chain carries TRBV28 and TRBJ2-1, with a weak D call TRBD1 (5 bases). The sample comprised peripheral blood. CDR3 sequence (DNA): TGTGCCAGCAGCGACAGACAAGAGCAGTTCTTC. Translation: CASSDRQEQFF.